This TCR beta chain was recovered during a study of T cell responses to AZD1222 COVID-19 vaccine. Findings and limits, study-wide: Vaccine-related CD4 TCRs covered spike, predominating at 160-218 and 743-854. Nearly half of spike-specific TCRs reportedly target variant regions that are unmutated in the B.1.351 and B.1.1.7 variants.

As for this clone: Its antigen is undetermined.

Only in-frame clones appear in the TCRdb table, and some are missing; sequencing was by immunoSEQ multiplex PCR. The table has tens of thousands of clones, roughly four fifths seen once. Germline V gives CDR1 MDHEN, CDR2 SYDVKM. Trimming removed 4 bases at V and 8 bases at J, with 20 bases between. The CDR3 is 16 residues long. The clonotype comes from an adult in good health. Sequencing was performed on peripheral blood, taken on day 0 of AZD1222 vaccination. V usage is TRBV28 and J usage is TRBJ1-4; D ambiguous. The CDR3: CASSSLLGSIEEKLFF. Written as DNA, the CDR3 is TGTGCCAGCAGTTCCCTATTGGGGTCGATAGAAGAAAAACTGTTTTTT. The whole variable domain, remainder taken from reference TRBV28 and TRBJ1-4, is DVKVTQSSRYLVKRTGEKVFLECVQDMDHENMFWYRQDPGLGLRLIYFSYDVKMKEKGDIPEGYSVSREKKERFSLILESASTNQTSMYLCASSSLLGSIEEKLFFGSGTQLSVL.